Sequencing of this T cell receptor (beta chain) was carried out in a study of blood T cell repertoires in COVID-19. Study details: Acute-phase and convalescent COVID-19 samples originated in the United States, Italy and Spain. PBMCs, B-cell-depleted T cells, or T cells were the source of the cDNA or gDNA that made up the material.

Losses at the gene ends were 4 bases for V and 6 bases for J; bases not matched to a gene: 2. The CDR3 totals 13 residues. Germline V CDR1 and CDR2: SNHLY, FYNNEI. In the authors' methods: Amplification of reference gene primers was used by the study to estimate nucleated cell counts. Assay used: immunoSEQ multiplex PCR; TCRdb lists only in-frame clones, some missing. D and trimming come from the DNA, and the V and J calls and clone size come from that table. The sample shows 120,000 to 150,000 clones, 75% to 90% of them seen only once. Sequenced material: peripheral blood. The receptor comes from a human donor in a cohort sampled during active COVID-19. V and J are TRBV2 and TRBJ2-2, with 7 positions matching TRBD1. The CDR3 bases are TGTGCCAGCAGTGCCCAGGGGGCCGGGGAGCTGTTTTTT. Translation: CASSAQGAGELFF.